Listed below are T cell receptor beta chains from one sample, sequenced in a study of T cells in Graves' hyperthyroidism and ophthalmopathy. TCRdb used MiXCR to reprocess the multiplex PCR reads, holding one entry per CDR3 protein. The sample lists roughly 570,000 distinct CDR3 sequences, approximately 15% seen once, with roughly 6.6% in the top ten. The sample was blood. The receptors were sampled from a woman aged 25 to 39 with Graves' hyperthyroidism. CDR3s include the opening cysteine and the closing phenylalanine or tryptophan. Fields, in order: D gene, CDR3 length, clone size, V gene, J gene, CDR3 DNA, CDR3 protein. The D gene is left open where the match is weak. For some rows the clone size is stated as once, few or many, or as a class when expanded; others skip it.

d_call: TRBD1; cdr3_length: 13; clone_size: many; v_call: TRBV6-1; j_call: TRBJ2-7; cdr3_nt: TGTGCCAGCGTGAGGACAGGGGGCTACGAGCAGTACTTC; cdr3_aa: CASVRTGGYEQYF
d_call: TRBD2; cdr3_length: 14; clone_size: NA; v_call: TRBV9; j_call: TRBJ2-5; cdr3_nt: TGTGCCAGCAGCGACGGACTAGCGGTGGAGACCCAGTACTTC; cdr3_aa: CASSDGLAVETQYF
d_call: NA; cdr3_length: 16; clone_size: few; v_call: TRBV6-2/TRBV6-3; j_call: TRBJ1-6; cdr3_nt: TGTGCCAGCAGAGGGGGGTTCGGCTCCTATAATTCACCCCTCCACTTT; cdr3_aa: CASRGGFGSYNSPLHF
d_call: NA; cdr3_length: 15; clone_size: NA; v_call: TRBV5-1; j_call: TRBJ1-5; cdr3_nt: TGCGCCAGCAGCTTGCTAGGGGGGGAAAATCAGCCCCAGCATTTT; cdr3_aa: CASSLLGGENQPQHF
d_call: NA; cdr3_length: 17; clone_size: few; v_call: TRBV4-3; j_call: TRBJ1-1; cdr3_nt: TGCGCCAGCAGCCAAGGGAGAGGGAGGCCGATGAACACTGAAGCTTTCTTT; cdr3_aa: CASSQGRGRPMNTEAFF
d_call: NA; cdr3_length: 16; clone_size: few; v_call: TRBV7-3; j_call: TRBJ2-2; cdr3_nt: TGTGCCAGCAGCTTAACATCGAGGGGGGGGGCCGGGGAGCTGTTTTTT; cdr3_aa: CASSLTSRGGAGELFF
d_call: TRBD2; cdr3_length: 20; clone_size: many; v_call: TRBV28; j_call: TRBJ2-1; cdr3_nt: TGTGCCAGCAGCTCTCAAGTCCCGGGACTAGCGGGAGTATTCTACAATGAGCAGTTCTTC; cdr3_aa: CASSSQVPGLAGVFYNEQFF
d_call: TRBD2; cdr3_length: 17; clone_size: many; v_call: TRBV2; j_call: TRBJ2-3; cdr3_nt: TGTGCCAGCAGTGAGATGAGTAGCGGGACCTACACAGATACGCAGTATTTT; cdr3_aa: CASSEMSSGTYTDTQYF
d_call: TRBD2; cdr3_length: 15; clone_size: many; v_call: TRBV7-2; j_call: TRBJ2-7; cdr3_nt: TGTGCCAGCAGCTCCCATAGCGGGCAGACCTACGAGCAGTACTTC; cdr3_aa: CASSSHSGQTYEQYF
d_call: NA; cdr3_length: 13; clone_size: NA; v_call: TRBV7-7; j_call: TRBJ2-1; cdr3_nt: TGTGCCAGCAGCTTACGAAAGGAAAATGAGCAGTTCTTC; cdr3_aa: CASSLRKENEQFF
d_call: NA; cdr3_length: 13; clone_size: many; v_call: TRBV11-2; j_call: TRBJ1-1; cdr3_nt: TGTGCCAGCAGCTCACAGGGTGACACTGAAGCTTTCTTT; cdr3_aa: CASSSQGDTEAFF
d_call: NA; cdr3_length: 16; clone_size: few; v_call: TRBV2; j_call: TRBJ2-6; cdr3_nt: TGTGCCAGCAGTGAAGAGGGTAACTCTGGGGCCAACGTCCTGACTTTC; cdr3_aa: CASSEEGNSGANVLTF
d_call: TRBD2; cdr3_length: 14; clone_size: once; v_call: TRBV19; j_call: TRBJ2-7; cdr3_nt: TGTGCCAGTAGAAGGAGAGCGGGAGCGGACGAGCAGTACTTC; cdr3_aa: CASRRRAGADEQYF
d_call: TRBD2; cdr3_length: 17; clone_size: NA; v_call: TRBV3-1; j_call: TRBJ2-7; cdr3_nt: TGTGCCAGCAGCCCCTTTCCTTCGGGAGGGCCTCCCTACGAGCAGTACTTC; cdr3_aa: CASSPFPSGGPPYEQYF
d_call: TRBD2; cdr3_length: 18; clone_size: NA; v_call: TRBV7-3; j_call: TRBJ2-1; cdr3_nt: TGTGCCAGCAGCTTAGGACCCCTCATTGCGGGAGATTACAATGAGCAGTTCTTC; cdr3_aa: CASSLGPLIAGDYNEQFF
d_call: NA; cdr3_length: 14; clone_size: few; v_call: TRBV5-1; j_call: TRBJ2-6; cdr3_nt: TGCGCCAGCAGCTTGCGTGCTGGGGCCAACGTCCTGACTTTC; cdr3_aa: CASSLRAGANVLTF
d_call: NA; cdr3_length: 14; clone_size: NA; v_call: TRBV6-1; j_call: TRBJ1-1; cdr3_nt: TGTGCCAGCACCCTAGACAGAATGAACACTGAAGCTTTCTTT; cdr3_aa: CASTLDRMNTEAFF
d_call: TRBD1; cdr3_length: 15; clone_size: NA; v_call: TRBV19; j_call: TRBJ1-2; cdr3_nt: TGTGCCAGTAGTATCCGGGACAGGGGGTACTATGGCTACACCTTC; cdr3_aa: CASSIRDRGYYGYTF
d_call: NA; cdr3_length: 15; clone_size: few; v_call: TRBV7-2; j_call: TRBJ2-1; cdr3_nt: TGTGCCAGCAGCTTAACAGCGAGCTCCTACAGTGAGCAGTTCTTC; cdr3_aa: CASSLTASSYSEQFF
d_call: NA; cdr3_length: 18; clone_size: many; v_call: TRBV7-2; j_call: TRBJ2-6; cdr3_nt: TGTGCCAGCAGCTTAGTTGGCGGGATTGGAGCTGGGGCCAACGTCCTGACTTTC; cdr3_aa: CASSLVGGIGAGANVLTF
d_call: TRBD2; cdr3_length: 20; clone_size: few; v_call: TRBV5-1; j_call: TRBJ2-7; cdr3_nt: TGCGCCAGCAGCTTGTACGAGGGACTAGCGGGAGGAAGTAAGTCCTACGAGCAGTACTTC; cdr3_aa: CASSLYEGLAGGSKSYEQYF
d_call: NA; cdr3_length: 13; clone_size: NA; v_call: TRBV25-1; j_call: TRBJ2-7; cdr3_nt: TGTGCCAGCGCCCGAGGGGCTCTCTACGAGCAGTACTTC; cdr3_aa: CASARGALYEQYF
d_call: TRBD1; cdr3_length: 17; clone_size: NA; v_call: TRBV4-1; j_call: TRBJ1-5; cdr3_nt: TGCGCCAGCACTCCCGAAATGGGACAGGGGGCGACGCAACCCCAGCATTTT; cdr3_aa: CASTPEMGQGATQPQHF
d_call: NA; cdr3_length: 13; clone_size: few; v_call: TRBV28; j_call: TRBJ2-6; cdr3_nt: TGTGCCAGCAGTCTACCTGGGGCCAACGTCCTGACTTTC; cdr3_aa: CASSLPGANVLTF